This T cell receptor (beta chain) derives from a study of identical twins. Whole-study findings and limits: Models underestimated TCR alpha sharing (out-of-frame) in monozygotic twins.

Template switching, a step in the protocol, added a universal primer site, and cDNA carried unique molecular identifiers. From the 5' RACE reads, TCRdb called clonotypes with MiXCR, one entry per CDR3 protein. The repertoire consists of hundreds of thousands of distinct CDR3 sequences, with 15% to 20% occurring once and the leading ten covering under 15%. V was shortened by 3 bases and J by 5 bases, with 19 bases between the two germline ends. CDR3 length equals 15 residues. From germline, CDR1 is DFQATT and CDR2 SNEGSKA (reference sequence). There are a few counts of this clonotype. The antigen remains unidentified. These records were also assigned to another study, of T cells expressing NK-cell markers. This second report adds: Once again these clonotypes came out on top in the CD3+CD56-NKG2C+ fraction of a few donors.

The TCR sequence derives from a young woman in good health. The chain couples TRBV20-1 to TRBJ1-1; D might be TRBD1 (6 bases). Sequencing was carried out using PBMCs. As DNA, the CDR3 is TGCAGTGCTAGGGAAGGGGGAGCGCGGGGGACTGAAGCTTTCTTT. Its translation is CSAREGGARGTEAFF.